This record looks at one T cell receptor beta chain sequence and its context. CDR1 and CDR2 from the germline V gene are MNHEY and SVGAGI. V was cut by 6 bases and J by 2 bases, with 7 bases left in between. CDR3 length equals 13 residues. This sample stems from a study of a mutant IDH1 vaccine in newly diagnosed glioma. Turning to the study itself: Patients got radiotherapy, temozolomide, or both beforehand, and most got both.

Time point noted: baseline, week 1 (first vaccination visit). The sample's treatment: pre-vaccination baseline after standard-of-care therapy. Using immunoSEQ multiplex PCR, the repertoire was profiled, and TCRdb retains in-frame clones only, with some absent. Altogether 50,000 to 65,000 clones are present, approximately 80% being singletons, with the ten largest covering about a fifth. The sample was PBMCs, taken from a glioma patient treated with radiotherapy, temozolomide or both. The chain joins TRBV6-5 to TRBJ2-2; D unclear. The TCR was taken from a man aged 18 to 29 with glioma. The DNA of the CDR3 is TGTGCCAGCAGGGACGGAAACACCGGGGAGCTGTTTTTT. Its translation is CASRDGNTGELFF.